This TCR beta chain was sequenced for a study of blood T cell repertoires in COVID-19. Study-wide background: Italy, Spain and the United States were the sources of the convalescent and acute COVID-19 samples. The analysed material was cDNA or gDNA that came from T cells, B-cell-depleted T cells, or PBMCs.

In the authors' methods: Estimation of nucleated cell counts was performed using reference gene primer amplification. The table came from immunoSEQ multiplex PCR; TCRdb's copy has only in-frame clones and leaves some out. The V and J calls and clone size are taken from that table; D and trimming were inferred from the DNA. The sample includes 110,000 or so clones, 70% to 90% of them seen just once. The TCR was taken from a man in his forties with acute or convalescent COVID-19. Sequenced input: peripheral blood.

The DNA of the CDR3 is TGTGCCTGGAACAGGGACCTCCAAGAGACCCAGTACTTC. Its translation: CAWNRDLQETQYF. The rearrangement joins TRBV30 to TRBJ2-5, with D possibly TRBD1 on 6 matching bases. The CDR3 totals 13 residues. In germline, CDR1 is GTSNPN, CDR2 SVGIG (reference sequence). Trimming stripped 4 bases from V and 1 base from J, with 10 bases between. The full variable domain, its missing parts supplied by reference TRBV30 and TRBJ2-5, is SQTIHQWPATLVQPVGSPLSLECTVEGTSNPNLYWYRQAAGRGLQLLFYSVGIGQISSEVPQNLSASRPQDRQFILSSKKLLLSDSGFYLCAWNRDLQETQYFGPGTRLLVL.